This record looks at one T cell receptor beta chain sequence and its context. The antigen is not known. Other DNA sequences from this sample encode an identical CDR3 as well. The data are from a study of OX40 agonist ivuxolimab in advanced cancers. Findings of the study overall: CD4+ and CD8+ blood T cells expanded clonally by week 6 at 0.1 to 3.0 mg/kg. Among the lowest peripheral clonal expansion occurred in 0.1-3.0 mg/kg partial responders.

Assay: immunoSEQ multiplex PCR; the TCRdb copy retains only in-frame clones and omits some. The table has around 60,000 clones, around 84% seen once. Germline V gene lookup returns CDR1 SGHRS and CDR2 YFSETQ. V was pared by 0 bases and J by 4 bases, with 7 bases between. The CDR3 is made up of 13 amino acids. The TCR was taken from an adult with an advanced solid tumor such as melanoma, head and neck, liver or kidney cancer. The chain carries TRBV5-1 and TRBJ1-1; D remains ambiguous. Sequencing was performed on CD4+ or CD8+ T cells sorted from blood, taken in a trial of the OX40 agonist ivuxolimab. The CDR3 DNA reads TGCGCCAGCAGCTTGGGAGAAAGCACTGAAGCTTTCTTT. Its translation is CASSLGESTEAFF.